This T cell receptor (beta chain) was sequenced for a study of Graves' ophthalmopathy and Graves' hyperthyroidism. TCR beta CDR3 regions were amplified from RNA transcripts. HTBI-primed RT-PCR formed the first round, and a multiplex PCR formed the second. TCRdb re-analysed the multiplex PCR reads in MiXCR, keeping a single row per CDR3 protein. The sample shows around 1,200,000 distinct CDR3 sequences, about 36% of them seen only once. Germline CDR1 is ENHRY and CDR2 is SYGVKD. This CDR3 spans 13 amino acids. With 7 bases removed from V and 3 bases from J, the gap between germline ends came to 10 bases. This clonotype has just one count.

The specimen was peripheral blood or thyroid tissue (not recorded which). The chain combines TRBV10-3 with TRBJ2-1; no clear D gene. The receptor's source is an adult man with Graves' hyperthyroidism. The CDR3 coding sequence is TGTGCCATCATGAGCGCCAGCTACAATGAGCAGTTCTTC. Translating it yields CAIMSASYNEQFF.